What follows are 27 T cell receptor beta chains derived from one specimen sequenced in a study of long-term antiretroviral therapy in people with HIV. Survey-level immunoSEQ v3.0 assays were run. Measured with immunoSEQ multiplex PCR; TCRdb has only the in-frame clones, and not every one. The data hold roughly 34,000 clones, with roughly 80% observed a single time. Sequenced here: unsorted PBMCs, sampled 1.9 years after starting antiretroviral therapy. Receptors were obtained from a young man with HIV.

J is TRBJ1-6 and V is TRBV11-2, with D possibly being TRBD1 (5 bases). Germline CDR1 reads SGHAT; CDR2 reads FQNNGV. Trimming took 4 bases from V and 7 from J, leaving 17 bases between them. The CDR3 runs 16 residues. In DNA form, the CDR3 reads TGTGCCAGCAGCTCTATCCGGGACGGCACAAATTCACCCCTCCACTTT. Its protein is CASSSIRDGTNSPLHF.

CDR3 coding DNA: TGCGCCAGCAGCTTGGGTGACAGGGGGCTGTCGAGCGGGGAGCTGTTTTTT. It specifies CASSLGDRGLSSGELFF. The chain has TRBV5-1 and TRBJ2-2; 10 bases map to TRBD1. This CDR3 is built from 17 residues. V was pared by 0 bases and J by 7 bases, with 9 bases of the junction left unmatched. Per germline, CDR1 SGHRS and CDR2 YFSETQ.

V is TRBV27 and J is TRBJ2-7; possible D gene TRBD1, 5 bases. Germline values: CDR1 MNHEY, CDR2 SMNVEV (reference sequence). The ends were cut back, 6 bases at V and 1 base at J, with 13 bases in the middle. This CDR3 is 14 amino acids long. This chain's CDR3 is CASRQVSGSYEQYF. The CDR3 DNA sequence: TGTGCCAGCAGGCAAGTCTCAGGGTCCTACGAGCAGTACTTC.

This rearrangement joins TRBV21-1 to TRBJ2-6; the table assigns TRBD2, which was not confirmed against the DNA. TRBV21-1 is classified as a pseudogene. This CDR3 has 17 amino acids. CDR3 region: CASSKHTGHPGANVLTF. Here the CDR3 DNA reads TGTGCCAGCAGCAAACACACGGGTCACCCTGGGGCCAACGTCCTGACTTTC.

The V and J genes are TRBV20-1 and TRBJ1-1; no definite D call. V was clipped by 3 bases and J by 3 bases, with 5 bases between them. The CDR3 totals 11 residues. Looked up from germline, CDR1 is DFQATT and CDR2 is SNEGSKA (reference sequence). The CDR3 region has the DNA TGCAGTGCTAGTCCGGACACTGAAGCTTTCTTT. Amino acid sequence: CSASPDTEAFF.

The V and J genes are TRBV7-2 and TRBJ1-1, with TRBD1 identical over 7 bases. The ends lost 2 bases at V and 4 bases at J; junction bases unmatched: 7. Germline-derived CDR1 and CDR2 are SGHTA and FQGNSA. This CDR3 is 15 amino acids long. In nucleotides, the CDR3 is TGTGCCAGCAGCTTAAGTCCAGGGGGAGGCACTGAAGCTTTCTTT. Its translation is CASSLSPGGGTEAFF.

This sequence joins TRBV30 and TRBJ2-7; D possibly corresponds to TRBD2 (5 bases). Trimming stripped 2 bases from V and 4 bases from J, with 6 bases between. CDR1 is GTSNPN, CDR2 SVGIG, per germline (reference sequence). CDR3 length: 11 amino acids. The CDR3 reads CAWSRGYEQYF. CDR3 nucleotides: TGTGCCTGGAGTCGGGGTTACGAGCAGTACTTC. Full variable domain (outside the CDR3, taken from reference TRBV30 and TRBJ2-7): SQTIHQWPATLVQPVGSPLSLECTVEGTSNPNLYWYRQAAGRGLQLLFYSVGIGQISSEVPQNLSASRPQDRQFILSSKKLLLSDSGFYLCAWSRGYEQYFGPGTRLTVT.

V usage is TRBV6-5 and J usage is TRBJ2-3; D not certain. From germline, CDR1 is MNHEY and CDR2 SVGAGI. The CDR3 is made up of 16 amino acids. With 2 bases removed from V and 1 base from J, the gap between germline ends came to 13 bases. Written as DNA, the CDR3 is TGTGCCAGCAGTTACGCTGGACCTTCCCGCACAGATACGCAGTATTTT. Encoded protein: CASSYAGPSRTDTQYF.

V is TRBV4-1 and J is TRBJ2-7, with D perhaps matching TRBD1 or TRBD2 (5 bases each). V was cut by 4 bases and J by 0 bases, with 16 bases left in between. The CDR3 spans 16 residues. Germline CDR1 and CDR2: MGHRA and YSYEKL. The CDR3 sequence: CASSRSGPVGSYEQYF. CDR3 nucleotide sequence: TGCGCCAGCAGCCGGTCGGGACCGGTCGGCTCCTACGAGCAGTACTTC.

Written as DNA, the CDR3 is TGTGCCAGCAGTTTCGGGGACAGAGCTGAAGAGACCCAGTACTTC. Protein product: CASSFGDRAEETQYF. This chain links TRBV27 with TRBJ2-5, with 7 bases matching TRBD1. This CDR3 is built from 15 residues. Germline assignment: CDR1 MNHEY and CDR2 SMNVEV (reference sequence). V shed 3 bases and J 3 bases; nucleotides not matched to a gene: 7.

The rearrangement uses TRBV27 and TRBJ1-1, with D unclear. V gave up 8 bases and J gave up 6 bases, with 16 bases separating them. The CDR3 is made up of 13 amino acids. The germline CDR1 and CDR2 sequences are MNHEY and SMNVEV (reference sequence). The CDR3 spells CASSFVRESEAFF. The CDR3 DNA sequence: TGTGCCAGCTCTTTTGTAAGGGAATCTGAAGCTTTCTTT.

The V and J genes are TRBV27 and TRBJ2-1, with a tentative D call TRBD2 (7 bases). Germline V CDR1 and CDR2: MNHEY, SMNVEV (reference sequence). V was pared by 7 bases and J by 0 bases, with 25 bases between. The CDR3 has 19 residues. DNA of the CDR3: TGTGCCAGCATCTTGGGGGGGCCCCTAACCTTAAGCTCCTACAATGAGCAGTTCTTC. Translation: CASILGGPLTLSSYNEQFF.

The chain is built from TRBV18 and TRBJ2-2; the D is unclear. Per the germline V gene, CDR1 is KGHSH and CDR2 is LQKENI. This CDR3 contains 14 residues. Trimming took off 3 bases at V and 0 bases at J, with 5 bases between the two ends. In DNA, the CDR3 is TGTGCCAGCTCACCTTGGTCGAACACCGGGGAGCTGTTTTTT. Its translation is CASSPWSNTGELFF.

This sequence joins TRBV5-8 and TRBJ2-3, with 8 bases lining up with TRBD2. The CDR3 covers 14 residues. Germline loops: CDR1 SGHTS, CDR2 YDEGEE. J gave up 2 bases and V 10 bases, and 9 bases lay outside the gene matches. The CDR3 sequence is CAYTGGGITDTQYF. For the CDR3, the DNA is TGTGCCTACACGGGGGGGGGAATCACAGATACGCAGTATTTT.

This sequence joins TRBV27 and TRBJ2-1, with TRBD2 as a possible D gene (6 bases). The CDR3 sequence is 16 residues long. V was clipped by 6 bases and J by 5 bases, with 20 bases between them. Germline V CDR1 and CDR2: MNHEY, SMNVEV (reference sequence). CDR3 DNA sequence: TGTGCCAGCAGACGGTGGGCGGGGCCGCAAGACAATGAGCAGTTCTTC. Translated, it gives CASRRWAGPQDNEQFF.

The V gene is TRBV5-6, the J gene TRBJ1-5; D remains ambiguous. V shed 6 bases and J shed 4 bases, with 14 bases lying between them. In germline, CDR1 is SGHDT, CDR2 YYEEEE. The CDR3 contains 14 residues. CDR3 bases: TGTGCCAGCACCACGTACGGGCGGAATCAGCCCCAGCATTTT. Translated: CASTTYGRNQPQHF.

The chain employs TRBV2 and TRBJ2-5, with 8 bases fitting TRBD1. V dropped 5 bases and J dropped 2; count of bases not matched to a gene: 7. The CDR3 contains 15 residues. The germline gives CDR1 SNHLY, CDR2 FYNNEI. CDR3: CASSRRGDRQETQYF. CDR3 bases: TGTGCCAGCAGTCGAAGGGGGGACAGGCAAGAGACCCAGTACTTC.

This chain connects TRBV5-1 to TRBJ2-1; 7 positions agree with TRBD1. Germline CDR1 is SGHRS and CDR2 is YFSETQ. V lost 0 bases to trimming and J lost 5 bases; unmatched junction nucleotides: 5. This CDR3 contains 15 residues. The CDR3 region is CASSLGTGQHNEQFF. The CDR3 DNA reads TGCGCCAGCAGCTTGGGGACAGGACAGCACAATGAGCAGTTCTTC.

The chain uses TRBV5-5 and TRBJ2-1, with 8 bases aligning to TRBD2. The V gene end was trimmed by 0 bases and the J gene end by 10 bases; junction bases not matched to a gene: 6. The CDR3 is 14 amino acids. The germline V gene has CDR1 SGHKS and CDR2 YYEKEE (reference sequence). In DNA form, the CDR3 reads TGTGCCAGCAGCTTGGGACTAGCGATGAGAGAGCAGTTCTTC. Its protein is CASSLGLAMREQFF.

This rearrangement joins TRBV6-5 to TRBJ1-1, with D perhaps matching TRBD1 (5 bases). The CDR3 is 14 residues long. Germline assignment: CDR1 MNHEY and CDR2 SVGAGI. V was clipped by 2 bases and J by 6 bases, with 13 bases between them. The CDR3 DNA sequence: TGTGCCAGCAGTTACGCGGTGGGGCGGCCTGAAGCTTTCTTT. Translated: CASSYAVGRPEAFF.

The chain employs TRBV4-1 and TRBJ2-1; a weak D match, TRBD2 (6 bases). CDR3 length: 14 residues. The V gene's germline CDR1 is MGHRA and CDR2 YSYEKL. V lost 1 base and J lost 10, with 14 bases in between. The CDR3 is CASSQAPGDREQFF. CDR3 DNA sequence: TGCGCCAGCAGCCAAGCGCCGGGGGACCGAGAGCAGTTCTTC.

This clone was detected a few times. The V call is TRBV19, the J call TRBJ1-5; D perhaps matches TRBD1 (6 bases). The V end lost 1 base, the J end lost 0 bases, and 13 bases lay between the germline ends. The germline V gene has CDR1 LNHDA and CDR2 SQIVND (reference sequence). There are 17 residues in the CDR3. The CDR3 here is CASSIGTASDSNQPQHF. The CDR3 DNA reads as TGTGCCAGTAGTATAGGGACAGCCTCCGATAGCAATCAGCCCCAGCATTTT.

Of note for this clone: Because it lacks the conserved phenylalanine or tryptophan at the end, this CDR3 is likely a read error. No DNA is shown, since the ends of the CDR3 on it are uncertain; the CDR3 is the one TCRdb lists. The chain combines TRBV13 with TRBJ2-7. Germline CDR1 PRHDT, CDR2 FYEKMQ (reference sequence). The CDR3 comprises 13 residues, both ends counted. The CDR3 loop is CASSRVSGGPAAS.

The chain has TRBV18 and TRBJ2-3; D uncertain. Germline loops: CDR1 KGHSH, CDR2 LQKENI. This CDR3 comprises 13 residues. V was clipped by 2 bases and J by 5 bases, with 8 bases between them. The DNA of the CDR3 is TGTGCCAGCTCACCAAGTAGGGAAGATACGCAGTATTTT. Its translation: CASSPSREDTQYF.

This chain links TRBV28 with TRBJ2-3; possible D gene TRBD2, 6 bases. The CDR3 covers 14 residues. Germline CDR1 MDHEN, CDR2 SYDVKM. The V end lost 2 bases, the J end lost 3 bases, and 9 bases lay between the germline ends. The CDR3 spells CASSLAGPTDTQYF. The CDR3 DNA sequence: TGTGCCAGCAGTTTAGCGGGGCCAACAGATACGCAGTATTTT. Looking up the rest from reference TRBV28 and TRBJ2-3 gives the full variable domain: DVKVTQSSRYLVKRTGEKVFLECVQDMDHENMFWYRQDPGLGLRLIYFSYDVKMKEKGDIPEGYSVSREKKERFSLILESASTNQTSMYLCASSLAGPTDTQYFGPGTRLTVL.

The chain employs TRBV10-2 and TRBJ1-5; D gene ambiguous. CDR3 size: 14 residues. V gave up 0 bases and J gave up 0 bases, with 3 bases separating them. The germline V gene has CDR1 WSHSY and CDR2 SAAADI. CDR3 in DNA: TGCGCCAGCAGTGAGTCTAGTAGCAATCAGCCCCAGCATTTT. This sequence encodes CASSESSSNQPQHF.

The CDR3, as DNA: TGTGCCAGCAGTTCCGCCGGGGGCTCCTATAATTCACCCCTCCACTTT. This translates into CASSSAGGSYNSPLHF. The J gene is TRBJ1-6, the V gene TRBV6-5, with D possibly being TRBD1 (5 bases). Trimming cost V 4 bases and J 0 bases, with 10 bases left between them. Germline V gene sequence: CDR1 MNHEY, CDR2 SVGAGI. The length of the CDR3 is 16 residues.